This T cell receptor beta chain was found in a study of blood T cell repertoires in COVID-19. As for the study in general: Italy, Spain and the United States were the sources of the convalescent and acute COVID-19 samples. T cells, B-cell-depleted T cells, or PBMCs provided the cDNA or gDNA that served as material.

Trimming removed 4 bases from V and 3 bases from J, with 7 bases in between. Germline CDR1 SGHRS, CDR2 YFSETQ. The CDR3 runs to 12 residues. Study processing details: Amplification with reference gene primers provided the estimates of nucleated cell counts. This table comes from immunoSEQ multiplex PCR, and its TCRdb copy is limited to in-frame clones, with some not included. The V and J calls and clone size are taken from that table; D and trimming were inferred from the DNA. In the table there are over 35,000 clones, about 83% of which are singletons. This rearrangement joins TRBV5-1 to TRBJ2-5; possible D gene TRBD2, 6 bases. Sample: peripheral blood. This receptor was taken from a man in his fifties or sixties with active COVID-19. Written as DNA, the CDR3 is TGCGCCAGCAGCCCGGGGGAAGAGACCCAGTACTTC. It specifies CASSPGEETQYF.